This record covers a single T cell receptor beta chain. Its antigen is as yet unknown. The germline gives CDR1 LNHDA, CDR2 SQIVND (reference sequence). Trimming took off 7 bases at V and 6 bases at J, with 10 bases between the two ends. The CDR3 runs to 13 residues. This sample was taken from a study of T cell repertoires in cytomegalovirus infection. Study at large: It can be stated that public TCR beta signatures indicated CMV infection as well as a matching HLA type. Study-wide results and limits: CMV-specific HLA-C-restricted TCR beta clonotypes dominated the ex vivo response.

In TCRdb, the reads were re-called with MiXCR into one record per CDR3 protein. The sample records around 740,000 distinct CDR3 sequences, less than 40% being singletons. Material for sequencing was PBMCs. The gene calls are TRBV19 and TRBJ1-6, with no clear D. The TCR comes from a human donor in good health (CMV status not recorded). Some clones in this sample may be carry-over from other donors' samples. CDR3 in amino acids: CASTPESNSPLHF. In DNA, the CDR3 is TGTGCCAGTACACCAGAATCTAATTCACCCCTCCACTTT.